This entry describes one T cell receptor beta chain. This record comes from a study of control samples from healthy donors and cancer patients. Assay: immunoSEQ multiplex PCR; the TCRdb copy retains only in-frame clones and omits some. The sample lists 150,000 to 200,000 clones; 75% to 95% were seen once. The length of the CDR3 is 8 residues. V shed 6 bases and J shed 11 bases, with 5 bases lying between them. In germline, CDR1 is MNHNY, CDR2 SVGAGI (reference sequence). The clonotype was recovered from a woman under 40 in good health. Source material: blood. The V call is TRBV6-6, the J call TRBJ2-7; the D gene is possibly TRBD2 (5 bases). The CDR3 here is CASRREYF. The CDR3 DNA reads as TGTGCCAGCAGGAGGGAGTACTTC.